The next 19 T cell receptor beta chains were all read from a single sample in a study of post-analysis software for immune sequencing data. Their cognate antigens are unknown. TCR beta libraries were prepared from cDNA with unique molecular identifiers. A single record per CDR3 protein comes from TCRdb applying MiXCR to the PCR reads. This table holds more than 450,000 distinct CDR3 sequences, around a third found once. Study-level results: Five TRBV segments were significantly more frequent in patients than in controls. TRBV5-6, TRBV5-1 and TRBV20-1 were among these segments.

The sample consisted of blood. Every receptor here comes from a girl aged 2 to 17 with multiple sclerosis.

Only a few counts were recorded for this clonotype. The chain links TRBV2 to TRBJ2-3, with TRBD2 identical over 7 bases. After removal of 1 base from V and 1 base from J, the junction contained 5 bases not matched to a gene. CDR1 SNHLY and CDR2 FYNNEI come from the germline V gene. The CDR3 covers 16 residues. The CDR3 region has the DNA TGTGCCAGCAGTGAAGTCCTAGCGGCAGGCACAGATACGCAGTATTTT. It is translated as CASSEVLAAGTDTQYF.

In DNA, the CDR3 is TGTGCCAGCAGCCGTCTCCGCGGGGAGCAGTTCTTC. The encoded protein is CASSRLRGEQFF. The V and J genes are TRBV11-3 and TRBJ2-1, with D perhaps TRBD2 (5 bases). CDR1 and CDR2 from the germline V gene are SGHNT and YENEEA. The CDR3 has 12 amino acids. Trimming left V 5 bases short and J 10 bases short, with 12 bases between.

There are a few counts of this clonotype. The chain links TRBV5-1 to TRBJ2-5, with 7 bases lining up with TRBD1. Germline CDR1 is SGHRS and CDR2 is YFSETQ. The CDR3 has 14 amino acids. Germline trimming cut 4 bases from V and 5 bases from J; bases unmatched to any gene: 8. CDR3 sequence (DNA): TGCGCCAGCAGCCCGGACAGGTGGAGGGAGACCCAGTACTTC. Translation: CASSPDRWRETQYF.

The J gene is TRBJ2-5, the V gene TRBV20-1; D is unclear. TRBJ2-7 matches the DNA end more closely, so the J call is doubtful. The CDR3 extends over 13 amino acids. Germline V CDR1 and CDR2: DFQATT, SNEGSKA (reference sequence). The DNA for the CDR3 is TGCAGTGCTAGAGCTGACCAACTGATCGAGCAGTACTTC. It encodes CSARADQLIEQYF.

As to this clonotype: At one boundary the junction diverges from the germline segment, which might be a read error. V usage is TRBV5-1 and J usage is TRBJ2-5; tentative D call: TRBD1 (6 bases). This CDR3 is 16 amino acids long. The V gene's germline CDR1 is SGHRS and CDR2 YFSETQ. CDR3 in DNA: TGCGCCGGCAGCTTTCCGTGGGGGCCAGGCCAAGAGACCCAGTACTTC. It is translated as CAGSFPWGPGQETQYF.

The rearrangement uses TRBV20-1 and TRBJ2-5; 12 bases match TRBD2. This CDR3 is 17 amino acids long. Looked up from germline, CDR1 is DFQATT and CDR2 is SNEGSKA (reference sequence). V gave up 3 bases and J gave up 0 bases; unmatched junction bases: 8. The CDR3 sequence: CSASTSGGLGYQETQYF. CDR3 DNA sequence: TGCAGTGCTAGTACTAGCGGGGGGCTAGGGTACCAAGAGACCCAGTACTTC.

This clonotype was observed a handful of times. The chain links TRBV27 to TRBJ2-1; 7 bases are a match to TRBD1. The germline CDR1 and CDR2 sequences are MNHEY and SMNVEV (reference sequence). The CDR3 spans 15 residues. V trimming: 7 bases; J trimming: 2 bases; junction bases outside the gene matches: 8. The CDR3 is CASIPTGVTYNEQFF. CDR3 nucleotide sequence: TGTGCCAGCATTCCCACAGGGGTGACCTACAATGAGCAGTTCTTC.

The table lists this clonotype with a few counts. The chain carries TRBV21-1 and TRBJ2-7; TRBD1 is the table's D call, not checked against the DNA. TRBV21-1 is termed a pseudogene. The CDR3 runs 10 residues. The CDR3 loop is CASSPGDQYF. The CDR3 DNA sequence: TGTGCCAGCAGCCCCGGGGACCAGTACTTC.

The V gene is TRBV18, the J gene TRBJ1-1, with 9 nucleotides matching TRBD1. V was pared by 4 bases and J by 10 bases, with 1 base of the junction left unmatched. The germline gives CDR1 KGHSH, CDR2 LQKENI. The CDR3 runs 11 residues. CDR3 amino acids: CASSQDRGAFF. In nucleotides, the CDR3 is TGTGCCAGCTCACAGGACAGGGGAGCTTTCTTT.

This chain uses TRBV4-1 with TRBJ1-1; D not resolved. CDR1 and CDR2 from the germline V gene are MGHRA and YSYEKL. V was shortened by 1 base and J by 0 bases, with 3 bases between the two germline ends. This CDR3 contains 13 residues. CDR3: CASSQVLNTEAFF. Here the CDR3 DNA reads TGCGCCAGCAGCCAAGTTCTGAACACTGAAGCTTTCTTT.

This rearrangement joins TRBV20-1 to TRBJ2-7; 7 positions match TRBD1. J gave up 3 bases and V 4 bases, and 0 bases lay outside the gene matches. In germline, CDR1 is DFQATT, CDR2 SNEGSKA (reference sequence). The CDR3 is made up of 11 amino acids. CDR3 protein: CSATGGYEQYF. CDR3 DNA sequence: TGCAGTGCTACAGGGGGCTACGAGCAGTACTTC.

This clonotype was counted between two and nine times. The rearrangement links TRBV7-9 to TRBJ2-7, with D possibly TRBD1 on 5 matching bases. V lost 9 bases and J 6 bases, leaving 15 bases between the germline ends. Per the germline V gene, CDR1 is SEHNR and CDR2 is FQNEAQ (reference sequence). This CDR3 comprises 12 residues. The CDR3, as DNA: TGTGCCAGTACAGGATACACTGGCGAGCAGTACTTC. This sequence encodes CASTGYTGEQYF.

V and J are TRBV5-1 and TRBJ1-6, with D tentatively TRBD1 (5 bases). This CDR3 has 17 amino acids. Germline CDR1 reads SGHRS; CDR2 reads YFSETQ. The V end lost 4 bases, the J end lost 0 bases, and 14 bases lay between the germline ends. CDR3 nucleotides: TGCGCCAGCAGCGCAGGGAGCCGGAGCTCCTATAATTCACCCCTCCACTTT. Amino acids: CASSAGSRSSYNSPLHF.

This clonotype has just a few counts. The V and J genes are TRBV29-1 and TRBJ1-2; D not certain. Trimming shortened V by 7 bases and J by 4 bases, and 10 bases separated the two germline ends. The germline CDR1 and CDR2 sequences are SQVTM and ANQGSEA. The CDR3 covers 11 residues. CDR3 sequence (DNA): TGCAGCGCTCACGACATCTATGGCTACACCTTC. It encodes CSAHDIYGYTF.

This clonotype was found many times. The chain joins TRBV7-2 to TRBJ2-3; a possible D gene is TRBD2 (5 bases). The CDR3 contains 19 residues. Trimming took off 4 bases at V and 3 bases at J, with 26 bases between the two ends. Germline CDR1 SGHTA, CDR2 FQGNSA. Written as DNA, the CDR3 is TGTGCCAGCAGCTCGTATATGGACCACCAAGGGTGGGAGACAGATACGCAGTATTTT. It translates to CASSSYMDHQGWETDTQYF.

The rearrangement uses TRBV5-1 and TRBJ2-5; TRBD1 is a possible D gene (6 bases). The end of the DNA aligns better with TRBJ2-7, so the J call may be wrong. The CDR3 spans 13 residues. Germline V CDR1 and CDR2: SGHRS, YFSETQ. This CDR3 is CASRVTGTPEQYF. CDR3 DNA sequence: TGCGCCAGCAGGGTAACAGGGACCCCCGAGCAGTACTTC.

The rearrangement joins TRBV7-2 to TRBJ2-7, with TRBD2 as a possible D gene (5 bases). V was clipped by 1 base and J by 2 bases, with 9 bases between them. CDR1 is SGHTA and CDR2 is FQGNSA in the germline V gene. The CDR3 is 14 amino acids. CDR3 region: CASSLGGLAYEQYF. The DNA for the CDR3 is TGTGCCAGCAGCTTAGGAGGGCTGGCCTACGAGCAGTACTTC.

This clonotype was seen more than once but under ten times. This chain connects TRBV15 to TRBJ2-7; 9 bases align to TRBD2. The germline gives CDR1 LNHNV, CDR2 YYDKDF (reference sequence). The CDR3 totals 18 residues. Trimming removed 0 bases from V and 1 base from J; junction bases left unmatched: 10. The CDR3 here is CATSRDVGSGGPSYEQYF. CDR3 DNA: TGTGCCACCAGCAGAGATGTCGGAAGCGGGGGGCCATCCTACGAGCAGTACTTC.

Remarks on this clonotype: This likely comes from a read error, as the CDR3 has no conserved phenylalanine or tryptophan at its end. This sequence joins TRBV9 and TRBJ2-3; no clear D gene. Per germline, CDR1 SGDLS and CDR2 YYNGEE. The CDR3 covers 12 residues. Trimming pared 0 bases from V and 5 bases from J, leaving 4 bases between. The CDR3 coding sequence is TGTGCCAGCAGCGTAGCCCAAGATACGCAGTATGTT. Protein sequence: CASSVAQDTQYV.